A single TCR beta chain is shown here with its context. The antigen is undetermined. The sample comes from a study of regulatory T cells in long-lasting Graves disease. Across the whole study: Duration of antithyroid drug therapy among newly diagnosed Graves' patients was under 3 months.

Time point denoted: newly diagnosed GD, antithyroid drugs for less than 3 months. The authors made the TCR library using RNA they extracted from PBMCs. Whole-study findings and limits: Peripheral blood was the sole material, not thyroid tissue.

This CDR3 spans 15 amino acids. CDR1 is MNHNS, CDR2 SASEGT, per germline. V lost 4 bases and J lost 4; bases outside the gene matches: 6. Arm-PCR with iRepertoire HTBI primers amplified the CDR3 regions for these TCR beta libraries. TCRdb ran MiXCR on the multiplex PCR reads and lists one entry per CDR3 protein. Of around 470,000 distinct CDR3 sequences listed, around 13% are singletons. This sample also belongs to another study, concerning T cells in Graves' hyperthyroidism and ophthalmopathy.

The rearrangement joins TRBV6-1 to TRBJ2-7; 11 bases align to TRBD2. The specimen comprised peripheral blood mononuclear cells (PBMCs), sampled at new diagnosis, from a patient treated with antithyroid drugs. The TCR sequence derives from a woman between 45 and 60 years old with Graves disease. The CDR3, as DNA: TGTGCCAGCAGTGGAGAGCTAGCGGGAGGATACGAGCAGTACTTC. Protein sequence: CASSGELAGGYEQYF.